This T cell receptor beta chain was retrieved from a study of identical twins. A template switching step contributed a universal primer site, while unique molecular identifiers were present in the cDNA. TCRdb reprocessed the 5' RACE reads via MiXCR and lists one record per CDR3 protein. The sample holds approximately 670,000 distinct CDR3 sequences, 5.5% to 6.5% seen once. This clonotype was found a few times. Its specificity is not known. Study-level results: Twin pairs had excess sharing that was weaker in beta out-of-frame sequences. For zero-insertion analyses, partial confounding could come from invariant MAIT and iNKT cells.

Sequencing used naive T cells sorted from blood. The TCR sequence derives from a man younger than 35 in good health.

The CDR3: CATSRDSQETQYF. DNA for the CDR3: TGCGCCACATCCCGGGACAGCCAAGAGACCCAGTACTTC. The chain recombines TRBV5-1 with TRBJ2-5; 7 nucleotides agree with TRBD1. This CDR3 region has 13 residues. The trim removed 9 bases at V and 1 base at J, leaving 6 bases unmatched. The germline V gene has CDR1 SGHRS and CDR2 YFSETQ. Full variable domain (rest looked up from reference TRBV5-1 and TRBJ2-5): KAGVTQTPRYLIKTRGQQVTLSCSPISGHRSVSWYQQTPGQGLQFLFEYFSETQRNKGNFPGRFSGRQFSNSRSEMNVSTLELGDSALYLCATSRDSQETQYFGPGTRLLVL.